A single sample gave rise to the 25 T cell receptor beta chains below, sequenced in a study of blood T cell repertoires in COVID-19. Assay: immunoSEQ multiplex PCR; the TCRdb copy retains only in-frame clones and omits some. The sample lists more than 90,000 clones; about 90% were seen once. The sequenced sample was peripheral blood. Receptors originate from a man aged 50 or older with acute or convalescent COVID-19.

The chain's CDR3 is CASSGQGVEKLFF. CDR3 nucleotide sequence: TGTGCCAGCAGTGGACAGGGCGTTGAAAAACTGTTTTTT. This chain uses TRBV12-3 or TRBV12-4 with TRBJ1-4; TRBD1 matches 8 bases. The CDR3 consists of 13 residues. Unmatched junction bases numbered 3, after V lost 5 bases and J lost 7 bases.

The rearrangement joins TRBV3-1 (or the pseudogene TRBV3-2) to TRBJ1-4; tentative D call: TRBD1 (5 bases). Germline CDR1 reads LGHDT; CDR2 reads YNNKEL (reference sequence). The CDR3 has 12 amino acids. V lost 2 bases and J lost 7, with 5 bases in between. The CDR3 region has the DNA TGTGCCAGCAGCCAAAGGGGTGAAAAACTGTTTTTT. Its translation is CASSQRGEKLFF.

The rearrangement links TRBV5-8 to TRBJ2-1, with 8 bases fitting TRBD2. J gave up 4 bases and V 3 bases, and 9 bases lay outside the gene matches. CDR3 size: 16 residues. Germline assignment: CDR1 SGHTS and CDR2 YDEGEE. The CDR3 sequence: CASSWTTGRVYNEQFF. CDR3 sequence (DNA): TGTGCCAGCAGCTGGACTACCGGGAGGGTATACAATGAGCAGTTCTTC.

CDR3 sequence (DNA): TGTGCCAGCAGTACTCGGAGGGAGCAGTACTTC. It translates to CASSTRREQYF. The chain employs TRBV2 and TRBJ2-7; a possible D gene is TRBD2 (5 bases). CDR1 and CDR2 from the germline V gene are SNHLY and FYNNEI. The CDR3 totals 11 residues. V lost 5 bases to trimming and J lost 7 bases, with 9 bases between them.

The chain links TRBV2 to TRBJ1-2; 7 nucleotides align to TRBD1. V lost 8 bases to trimming and J lost 5 bases; unmatched junction nucleotides: 11. Germline CDR1 reads SNHLY; CDR2 reads FYNNEI. CDR3 size: 14 residues. In nucleotides, the CDR3 is TGTGCCAGCTCTGACAGGGTTGGGAGGTATGGCTACACCTTC. Residues: CASSDRVGRYGYTF.

The V and J genes are TRBV21-1 and TRBJ1-1; the DNA was not compared with TRBD1, the D call given in the table. TRBV21-1 is given as a pseudogene. The CDR3 runs 15 residues. DNA of the CDR3: TGTGCCAGCAGCTTAAGGACAGGATCCTACACTGAAGCTTTCTTT. It translates to CASSLRTGSYTEAFF.

J is TRBJ1-4 and V is TRBV7-2; 7 nucleotides line up with TRBD1. The length of the CDR3 is 13 residues. V shed 5 bases, J shed 7 bases, and the junction held 4 bases outside the gene matches. From germline, CDR1 is SGHTA and CDR2 FQGNSA. CDR3 sequence: CASSKRQGEKLFF. The CDR3 DNA follows: TGTGCCAGCAGCAAACGACAGGGTGAAAAACTGTTTTTT.

The CDR3 DNA follows: TGTGCCACCAGCAGGAACGTGGTGAGTGAGCAGTTCTTC. Residues: CATSRNVVSEQFF. The rearrangement joins TRBV15 to TRBJ2-1, with unresolved D. This CDR3 is 13 amino acids long. The V end lost 3 bases, the J end lost 9 bases, and 12 bases lay between the germline ends. The germline CDR1 and CDR2 sequences are LNHNV and YYDKDF (reference sequence).

The J gene is TRBJ2-1, the V gene TRBV6-5; TRBD2 matches at 14 bases. Germline V gene lookup returns CDR1 MNHEY and CDR2 SVGAGI. The CDR3 loop spans 16 amino acids. Trimming cost V 2 bases and J 7 bases; bases outside gene matches: 4. The CDR3 DNA is TGTGCCAGCAGTTACGGGACTAGCGGGGGCAAAAATGAGCAGTTCTTC. It translates to CASSYGTSGGKNEQFF.

This CDR3 is CASSRLEEIRGNTIYF. CDR3 DNA sequence: TGTGCCAGCAGCCGTTTGGAGGAGATACGTGGAAACACCATATATTTT. The chain uses TRBV4-2 and TRBJ1-3; D is ambiguous. In germline, CDR1 is LGHNA, CDR2 YNFKEQ. Trimming stripped 4 bases from V and 3 bases from J, with 16 bases between. The CDR3 extends over 16 amino acids.

This clone has only one observation. J is TRBJ2-1 and V is TRBV27, with TRBD1 identical over 8 bases. The V gene end was trimmed by 5 bases and the J gene end by 0 bases; junction bases not matched to a gene: 3. Looked up from germline, CDR1 is MNHEY and CDR2 is SMNVEV (reference sequence). This CDR3 region has 15 residues. The CDR3 region has the DNA TGTGCCAGCAGTCGACAGGGGAGCTCCTACAATGAGCAGTTCTTC. Amino acid sequence: CASSRQGSSYNEQFF.

J is TRBJ1-1 and V is TRBV7-8, with no clear D. Germline V gene data show CDR1 as SGHVS and CDR2 as FQNEAQ. The length of the CDR3 is 15 residues. Trimming removed 2 bases at V and 0 bases at J, with 10 bases between. The CDR3 bases are TGTGCCAGCAGCTTAATGGGCTACTTGAACACTGAAGCTTTCTTT. Protein product: CASSLMGYLNTEAFF.

The CDR3 spells CASSVSTGTGTDTQYF. The CDR3 DNA reads as TGTGCCAGCAGCGTATCAACAGGGACGGGCACAGATACGCAGTATTTT. The genes are TRBV9 and TRBJ2-3, with D possibly being TRBD1 (6 bases). The CDR3 consists of 16 residues. Per germline, CDR1 SGDLS and CDR2 YYNGEE. Between the trimmed V and J ends, which lost 1 base and 1 base, there was a span of 13 bases.

About this clone itself: This sample includes further DNA sequences coding for the same CDR3. CDR3: CASSAAGRDYEQYF. CDR3 DNA sequence: TGTGCCAGCAGCGCCGCGGGGAGGGACTACGAGCAGTACTTC. The chain is built from TRBV9 and TRBJ2-7, with 7 bases fitting TRBD2. The CDR3 covers 14 residues. V shed 3 bases, J shed 3 bases, and the junction held 6 bases outside the gene matches. Germline loops: CDR1 SGDLS, CDR2 YYNGEE.

The V gene is TRBV6-6, the J gene TRBJ2-7; possible D gene TRBD1, 6 bases. CDR1 is MNHNY and CDR2 is SVGAGI in the germline V gene (reference sequence). The CDR3 loop spans 15 amino acids. V was shortened by 7 bases and J by 3 bases, with 19 bases between the two germline ends. This CDR3 is CASNQMGTPNYEQYF. As DNA, the CDR3 is TGTGCCAGCAACCAAATGGGGACACCCAACTACGAGCAGTACTTC.

CDR3 residues: CASSQDGLAGGPRYNEQFF. CDR3 coding DNA: TGCGCCAGCAGCCAAGATGGCCTAGCGGGGGGGCCGAGATACAATGAGCAGTTCTTC. This rearrangement joins TRBV4-1 to TRBJ2-1; 12 bases match TRBD2. V dropped 0 bases and J dropped 4; count of bases not matched to a gene: 10. This CDR3 is built from 19 residues. The germline V gene encodes CDR1 MGHRA and CDR2 YSYEKL.

This clone was counted a single time. This chain joins TRBV6-5 and TRBJ1-5; 7 bases are shared with TRBD1. The CDR3 is 15 amino acids. Unmatched junction bases numbered 6, after V lost 4 bases and J lost 3 bases. CDR1 MNHEY and CDR2 SVGAGI come from the germline V gene. The CDR3 region has the DNA TGTGCCAGCAGTTCTCACCAGGGGGACAATCAGCCCCAGCATTTT. This gives the protein CASSSHQGDNQPQHF.

The chain couples TRBV19 to TRBJ1-1; TRBD1 is a possible D gene (5 bases). The CDR3 length is 14 residues. Looked up from germline, CDR1 is LNHDA and CDR2 is SQIVND (reference sequence). The V and J ends lost 9 bases and 1 base respectively, with 15 bases between them. CDR3 amino acids: CASAVGGRNTEAFF. The CDR3 nucleotides read TGTGCCAGCGCCGTCGGGGGTCGGAACACTGAAGCTTTCTTT.

The rearrangement joins TRBV11-2 to TRBJ2-2; the D gene is possibly TRBD2 (5 bases). This CDR3 spans 16 amino acids. Per germline, CDR1 SGHAT and CDR2 FQNNGV. V lost 5 bases and J lost 0, with 13 bases in between. The CDR3 bases are TGTGCCAGCAGCCCCGGGATGTTCGCGAACACCGGGGAGCTGTTTTTT. This translates into CASSPGMFANTGELFF.

The chain links TRBV5-4 to TRBJ2-3; 10 positions agree with TRBD1. There are 16 residues in the CDR3. V was pared by 4 bases and J by 4 bases, with 9 bases of the junction left unmatched. Germline V CDR1 and CDR2: SGHNT, YYREEE (reference sequence). The chain's CDR3 is CASSPRPGTGADTQYF. For the CDR3, the DNA is TGTGCCAGCAGCCCACGCCCCGGGACAGGGGCAGATACGCAGTATTTT. The whole variable domain, remainder taken from reference TRBV5-4 and TRBJ2-3, is ETGVTQSPTHLIKTRGQQVTLRCSSQSGHNTVSWYQQALGQGPQFIFQYYREEENGRGNFPPRFSGLQFPNYSSELNVNALELDDSALYLCASSPRPGTGADTQYFGPGTRLTVL.

J is TRBJ2-1 and V is TRBV4-1, with TRBD1 matching 7 bases. The ends lost 1 base at V and 8 bases at J; junction bases unmatched: 5. Germline loops: CDR1 MGHRA, CDR2 YSYEKL. The CDR3 spans 14 residues. DNA of the CDR3: TGCGCCAGCAGCCAAGGAGACAGGGCCCATGAGCAGTTCTTC. Residues: CASSQGDRAHEQFF.

This clone was picked up one time. This chain links TRBV3-1 (or the pseudogene TRBV3-2) with TRBJ2-1; possibly TRBD2 for D (5 bases). The germline V and J ends were trimmed by 1 base and 6 bases, with 13 bases remaining between them. Germline values: CDR1 LGHDT, CDR2 YNNKEL (reference sequence). The CDR3 loop spans 15 amino acids. The DNA of the CDR3 is TGTGCCAGCAGCCAAGTACAGCGGAGGACCAATGAGCAGTTCTTC. Its translation: CASSQVQRRTNEQFF.

This clone has just one count. V is TRBV24-1 and J is TRBJ2-2; perhaps TRBD2 as D (7 bases). The CDR3 contains 15 residues. V was pared by 9 bases and J by 5 bases, with 18 bases between. The V gene's germline CDR1 is KGHDR and CDR2 SFDVKD. This chain's CDR3 is CATSMGGRETGELFF. In nucleotides, the CDR3 is TGTGCCACCTCGATGGGGGGGCGAGAAACCGGGGAGCTGTTTTTT.

In this sample, this clone turned up once. The genes are TRBV5-6 and TRBJ1-4, with D hard to call. The CDR3 is made up of 15 amino acids. V was cut by 1 base and J by 1 base, with 8 bases left in between. The germline CDR1 and CDR2 sequences are SGHDT and YYEEEE. CDR3 DNA: TGTGCCAGCAGCTTGTTCTTTTTAACTAATGAAAAACTGTTTTTT. It is translated as CASSLFFLTNEKLFF.

V and J are TRBV7-8 and TRBJ2-1; 7 bases agree with TRBD1. This CDR3 has 13 residues. V trimming: 10 bases; J trimming: 2 bases; junction bases outside the gene matches: 5. Germline CDR1 SGHVS, CDR2 FQNEAQ. CDR3 residues: CATRTGPYNEQFF. CDR3 bases: TGTGCCACACGGACAGGACCCTACAATGAGCAGTTCTTC. The full variable domain, with the rest looked up from reference TRBV7-8 and TRBJ2-1, is GAGVSQSPRYKVAKRGQDVALRCDPISGHVSLFWYQQALGQGPEFLTYFQNEAQLDKSGLPSDRFFAERPEGSVSTLKIQRTQQEDSAVYLCATRTGPYNEQFFGPGTRLTVL.